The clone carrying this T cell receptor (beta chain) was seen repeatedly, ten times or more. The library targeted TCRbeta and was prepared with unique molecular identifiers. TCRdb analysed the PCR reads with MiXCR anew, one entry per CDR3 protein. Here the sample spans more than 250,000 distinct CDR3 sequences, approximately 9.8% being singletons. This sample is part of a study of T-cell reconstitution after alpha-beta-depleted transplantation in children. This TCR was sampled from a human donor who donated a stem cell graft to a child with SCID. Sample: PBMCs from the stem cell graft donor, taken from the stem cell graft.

The CDR3 nucleotides read TGTGCCATCAGCCGGGGGCCCGGTGATGAGCAGTTCTTC. Protein sequence: CAISRGPGDEQFF. The chain recombines TRBV10-3 with TRBJ2-1, with D perhaps given as TRBD1 or TRBD2 (6 bases each). V gave up 6 bases and J gave up 8 bases, with 14 bases separating them. The CDR3 extends over 13 amino acids. Germline V lookup: CDR1 ENHRY, CDR2 SYGVKD.